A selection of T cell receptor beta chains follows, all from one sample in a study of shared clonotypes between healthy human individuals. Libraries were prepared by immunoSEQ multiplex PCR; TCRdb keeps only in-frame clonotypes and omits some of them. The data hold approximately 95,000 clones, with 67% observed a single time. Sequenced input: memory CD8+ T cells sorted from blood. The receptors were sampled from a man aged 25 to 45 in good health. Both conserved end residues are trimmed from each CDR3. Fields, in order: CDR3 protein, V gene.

ASSLLLAGGNQPQH,TRBV28
AISEEGDWGTEAF,TRBV10-3
ASNTWLADTQY,TRBV27
ASSLLGHRGSETQY,TRBV27
ASSPWTSGASNEQF,TRBV7-6
ASSYSDSADTQY,TRBV6-9
ASSDLASYEQY,TRBV10-2
ASSNRGIDGYT,TRBV25-1
ASSKSSGADQPQH,TRBV11-2
ASGGLAGEIGRGEQF,TRBV13
ASSYSREAYNEQF,TRBV6-5
AISESKGTGRFSGANVLT,TRBV10-3
ASSQESGLETGELF,TRBV4-1
ASSVVGTSVLDEQF,TRBV9
ASSRGELPSGELF,TRBV5-1
ASSPDRGQAGELF,TRBV7-6
AISELRGEAF,TRBV10-3
ASSRNGLWHEQY,TRBV23-1
ASSRTTLAGVTDTQY,TRBV11-2
ASSMRQGGSYEQY,TRBV6-6
ASSLGIGGRTGELF,TRBV7-6
ASSQEVSVQGTYEQY,TRBV4-3
ASSEYQPQH,TRBV25-1
ASSQEDLGGETQY,TRBV4-1
ASSSGQNKAYEQY,TRBV2